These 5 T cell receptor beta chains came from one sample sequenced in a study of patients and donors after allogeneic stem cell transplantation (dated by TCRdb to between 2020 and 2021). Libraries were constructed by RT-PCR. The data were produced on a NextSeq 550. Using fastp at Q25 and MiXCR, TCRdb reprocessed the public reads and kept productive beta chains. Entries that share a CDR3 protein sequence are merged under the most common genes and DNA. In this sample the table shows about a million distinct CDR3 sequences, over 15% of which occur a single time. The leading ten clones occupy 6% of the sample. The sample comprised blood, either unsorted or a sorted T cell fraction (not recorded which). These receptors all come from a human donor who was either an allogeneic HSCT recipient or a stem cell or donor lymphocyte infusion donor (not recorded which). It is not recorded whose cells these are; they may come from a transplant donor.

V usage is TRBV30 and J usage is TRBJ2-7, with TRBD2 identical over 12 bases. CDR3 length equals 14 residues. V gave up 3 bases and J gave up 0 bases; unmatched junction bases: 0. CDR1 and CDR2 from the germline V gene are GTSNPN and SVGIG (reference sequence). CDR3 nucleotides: TGTGCCTGGAGGACTAGCGGGGGCTCCTACGAGCAGTACTTC. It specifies CAWRTSGGSYEQYF.

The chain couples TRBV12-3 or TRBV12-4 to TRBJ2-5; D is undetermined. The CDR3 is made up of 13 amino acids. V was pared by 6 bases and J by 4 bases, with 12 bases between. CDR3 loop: CASRPLMGETQYF. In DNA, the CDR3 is TGTGCCAGCAGGCCCCTAATGGGAGAGACCCAGTACTTC.

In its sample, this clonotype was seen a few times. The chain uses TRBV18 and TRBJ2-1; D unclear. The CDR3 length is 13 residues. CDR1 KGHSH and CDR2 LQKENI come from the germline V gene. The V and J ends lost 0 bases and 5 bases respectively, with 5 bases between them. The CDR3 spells CASSPPLNNEQFF. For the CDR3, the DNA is TGTGCCAGCTCACCACCACTAAACAATGAGCAGTTCTTC.

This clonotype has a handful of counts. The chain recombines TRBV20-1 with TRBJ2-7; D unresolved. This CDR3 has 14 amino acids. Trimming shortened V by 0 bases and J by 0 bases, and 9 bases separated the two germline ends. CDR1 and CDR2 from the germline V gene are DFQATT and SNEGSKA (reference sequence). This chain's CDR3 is CSAREQESSYEQYF. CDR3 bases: TGCAGTGCTAGAGAGCAAGAGAGCTCCTACGAGCAGTACTTC.

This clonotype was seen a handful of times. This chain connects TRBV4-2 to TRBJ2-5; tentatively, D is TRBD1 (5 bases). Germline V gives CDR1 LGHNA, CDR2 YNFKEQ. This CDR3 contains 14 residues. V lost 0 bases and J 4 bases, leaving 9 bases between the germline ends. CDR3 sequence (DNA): TGTGCCAGCAGCCAAGATAAGGGGTCAGAGACCCAGTACTTC. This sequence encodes CASSQDKGSETQYF.